The 26 T cell receptor beta chains below all came from one sample that was sequenced in a study of regulatory T cells in long-lasting Graves disease. TCR beta libraries were built with iRepertoire HTBI primers and Arm-PCR of CDR3 regions. TCRdb reanalysed the multiplex PCR reads using MiXCR and keeps one entry per CDR3 protein. The sample consists of around 450,000 distinct CDR3 sequences, around 16% of them appearing once. Time point reported: newly diagnosed GD, antithyroid drugs for less than 3 months. Preparation of the TCR library used RNA extracted from PBMCs. The same data also contributed to another study, on T cells in Graves' hyperthyroidism and ophthalmopathy.

The material sequenced was peripheral blood mononuclear cells (PBMCs), taken at new diagnosis, from a patient treated with antithyroid drugs. Receptor source: a man in his forties with Graves disease.

This clonotype was counted a few times. The rearrangement joins TRBV24-1 to TRBJ1-5; possibly TRBD1 for D (6 bases). The V gene lost 4 bases and the J gene lost 0 bases, with 6 bases spanning the gap. Germline CDR1 and CDR2: KGHDR and SFDVKD. The CDR3 contains 14 residues. The CDR3 region has the DNA TGTGCCACCAGTGACAGGGGTAGCAATCAGCCCCAGCATTTT. This encodes CATSDRGSNQPQHF.

In this sample, this clonotype turned up many times. This rearrangement joins TRBV7-3 to TRBJ2-5; TRBD1 matches 7 bases. Trimming removed 4 bases from V and 5 bases from J; junction bases left unmatched: 4. The CDR3 contains 13 residues. Germline assignment: CDR1 SGHTA and CDR2 FQGTGA. The DNA for the CDR3 is TGTGCCAGCAGCTCACAGGGGAAGGAGACCCAGTACTTC. It encodes CASSSQGKETQYF. Supplemented by reference TRBV7-3 and TRBJ2-5, the full variable domain reads GAGVSQTPSNKVTEKGKYVELRCDPISGHTALYWYRQSLGQGPEFLIYFQGTGAADDSGLPNDRFFAVRPEGSVSTLKIQRTERGDSAVYLCASSSQGKETQYFGPGTRLLVL.

The chain joins TRBV30 to TRBJ1-6; D might be TRBD1 (5 bases). From germline, CDR1 is GTSNPN and CDR2 SVGIG (reference sequence). The CDR3 loop spans 13 amino acids. V was clipped by 2 bases and J by 13 bases, with 15 bases between them. The CDR3 reads CAWSWDRRDPLHF. The CDR3 coding sequence is TGTGCCTGGAGTTGGGACCGCCGAGATCCCCTCCACTTT.

Notes on this clonotype: A much larger clone lies a single base off, so this may be a read error. The chain links TRBV27 to TRBJ2-7; TRBD1 is a possible D gene (6 bases). Trimming removed 4 bases from V and 6 bases from J, with 16 bases in between. This CDR3 has 14 amino acids. The germline V gene has CDR1 MNHEY and CDR2 SMNVEV (reference sequence). CDR3 loop: CASSSSGAGVEQYF. The DNA of the CDR3 is TGTGCCAGCAGTTCGTCCGGGGCAGGGGTCGAGCAGTACTTC.

The table lists this clonotype with a few counts. This sequence joins TRBV19 and TRBJ1-1, with 7 bases identical to TRBD1. This CDR3 is built from 16 residues. The V gene's germline CDR1 is LNHDA and CDR2 SQIVND (reference sequence). The V segment lost 5 bases and the J segment 1 base; nucleotides outside the gene matches: 10. CDR3 nucleotide sequence: TGTGCCAGTAGTTCTACGACAGGGTTGCCGAACACTGAAGCTTTCTTT. Protein product: CASSSTTGLPNTEAFF.

Comment on this clonotype: A much more abundant neighbour one base away suggests this may be a read error. The rearrangement links TRBV6-2 or TRBV6-3 to TRBJ2-5, with D maybe TRBD1 (5 bases). Germline CDR1 MNHEY, CDR2 SVGEGT. The length of the CDR3 is 13 residues. The CDR3 loop is CTSSRDLKETQYF. CDR3 nucleotide sequence: TGTACCAGCAGCAGGGATCTGAAAGAGACCCAGTACTTC.

This clonotype was observed at least ten times. The chain combines TRBV6-1 with TRBJ2-7; no firm D call. Germline-derived CDR1 and CDR2 are MNHNS and SASEGT. Between the trimmed V and J ends, which lost 3 bases and 7 bases, there was a span of 16 bases. The CDR3 runs 14 residues. The CDR3, as DNA: TGTGCCAGCAGTGACGTAAACAGTTCTGGGGAGCAGTACTTC. This codes for CASSDVNSSGEQYF.

The chain employs TRBV5-4 and TRBJ2-3; no reliable D call. The CDR3 covers 15 residues. Germline-derived CDR1 and CDR2 are SGHNT and YYREEE (reference sequence). Trimming stripped 3 bases from V and 5 bases from J, with 16 bases between. The CDR3 DNA follows: TGTGCCAGCAGCTCTGCACCGGCCTCCTTAGATACGCAGTATTTT. Amino acid sequence: CASSSAPASLDTQYF.

There are a few counts of this clonotype. The chain combines TRBV14 with TRBJ2-3, with TRBD2 matching 14 bases. CDR3 size: 18 residues. The trim removed 0 bases at V and 1 base at J, leaving 3 bases unmatched. Germline V gene lookup returns CDR1 SGHDN and CDR2 FVKESK. Here the CDR3 reads CASSQEGGLAGGTDTQYF. In nucleotides, the CDR3 is TGTGCCAGCAGCCAAGAGGGGGGACTAGCGGGAGGCACAGATACGCAGTATTTT.

This clonotype was picked up many times. CDR3 sequence (DNA): TGTGCCAGCAGCCAAGAGCCTAGCGGGGGCGAGCAGTACTTC. It yields the protein CASSQEPSGGEQYF. The rearrangement joins TRBV3-1 to TRBJ2-7, with TRBD2 identical over 10 bases. This CDR3 is built from 14 residues. Trimming at V came to 0 bases and at J to 6 bases, leaving 2 bases not matched to a gene. The V gene's germline CDR1 is LGHDT and CDR2 YNNKEL (reference sequence).

There are many counts of this clonotype. The chain uses TRBV7-9 and TRBJ2-1; 9 positions match TRBD1. The CDR3 contains 13 residues. The V gene end was trimmed by 5 bases and the J gene end by 11 bases; junction bases not matched to a gene: 7. The V gene's germline CDR1 is SEHNR and CDR2 FQNEAQ (reference sequence). The CDR3 nucleotides read TGTGCCAGCAGCCCGTGGACAGGGGTCAAGCAGTTCTTC. Translation: CASSPWTGVKQFF.

There are a few counts of this clonotype. The V call is TRBV29-1, the J call TRBJ2-3; a weak D match, TRBD1 (5 bases). The assigned J gene may be wrong: the sequence end matches TRBJ1-1 better. The CDR3 runs to 12 residues. CDR1 SQVTM and CDR2 ANQGSEA come from the germline V gene. CDR3 loop: CSVEKQVAEAFF. The CDR3 region has the DNA TGCAGCGTTGAAAAACAGGTTGCTGAAGCTTTCTTT.

The sample holds many counts of this clonotype. The V gene is TRBV2, the J gene TRBJ2-7, with TRBD2 matching over 12 bases. The CDR3 totals 15 residues. J gave up 2 bases and V 8 bases, and 7 bases lay outside the gene matches. CDR1 is SNHLY, CDR2 FYNNEI, per germline. CDR3 in amino acids: CASRPRLAGAYEQYF. CDR3 in DNA: TGTGCCAGCCGACCCCGACTAGCGGGAGCCTACGAGCAGTACTTC.

This clonotype was counted between two and nine times. V and J are TRBV12-3 or TRBV12-4 and TRBJ2-7; D is possibly TRBD1 (5 bases). The length of the CDR3 is 12 residues. Trimming took 6 bases from V and 5 from J, leaving 11 bases between them. The CDR3 is CASRAGINEQYF. CDR3 DNA sequence: TGTGCCAGCAGGGCAGGGATCAACGAGCAGTACTTC.

This clonotype was picked up many times. The chain links TRBV5-6 to TRBJ1-5, with TRBD1 as a possible D gene (6 bases). V dropped 1 base and J dropped 4 bases, with 15 bases sitting between them. Germline CDR1 and CDR2: SGHDT and YYEEEE. This CDR3 has 16 amino acids. The CDR3: CASSLRGARGNQPQHF. CDR3 in DNA: TGTGCCAGCAGCTTGCGGGGGGCGCGTGGAAATCAGCCCCAGCATTTT.

In this sample, this clonotype turned up many times. This sequence joins TRBV14 and TRBJ2-1; 9 nucleotides line up with TRBD2. The CDR3 is made up of 17 amino acids. Trimming cost V 1 base and J 8 bases; bases outside gene matches: 12. Germline CDR1 and CDR2: SGHDN and FVKESK. This chain's CDR3 is CASSQGLAAVWGDEQFF. CDR3 in DNA: TGTGCCAGCAGCCAAGGACTAGCGGCAGTTTGGGGCGATGAGCAGTTCTTC.

As for this clonotype: This may be a read error: a much more frequent sequence differs by one nucleotide. This sequence joins TRBV3-1 and TRBJ2-7, with unresolved D. The V end lost 2 bases, the J end lost 2 bases, and 4 bases lay between the germline ends. Germline CDR1 and CDR2: LGHDT and YNNKEL (reference sequence). This CDR3 spans 12 amino acids. The CDR3 protein is CASSQYPYEQYF. Written as DNA, the CDR3 is TGTGCCAGCAGCCAATACCCCTACGAGCAGTACTTC.

In regard to this clonotype: Since a much larger clone is just one base distant, this may be a read error. No conserved phenylalanine or tryptophan is present at the end of the CDR3, so a read error is the likely explanation. The V and J genes are TRBV27 and TRBJ2-7; 11 bases fit TRBD2. Trimming at V came to 6 bases and at J to 4 bases, leaving 14 bases not matched to a gene. CDR1 MNHEY and CDR2 SMNVEV come from the germline V gene (reference sequence). CDR3 length: 17 amino acids. In DNA form, the CDR3 reads TGTGCCAGCAGCCGTCGTAGCGGGAGGGCATCAATGTACGAGCAGTACTCC. Translating gives CASSRRSGRASMYEQYS.

This clonotype has ten or more counts. This chain links TRBV28 with TRBJ2-4; 11 bases fit TRBD2. Germline V lookup: CDR1 MDHEN, CDR2 SYDVKM. The V segment lost 5 bases and the J segment 0 bases; nucleotides outside the gene matches: 6. The CDR3 sequence is 17 residues long. In DNA, the CDR3 is TGTGCCAGCAGTAAGGGACTAGCGGAACTAGCCAAAAACATTCAGTACTTC. Translation gives CASSKGLAELAKNIQYF.

The chain uses TRBV3-1 and TRBJ2-3, with D possibly TRBD2 on 5 matching bases. V lost 4 bases and J lost 7, with 12 bases in between. This CDR3 has 13 amino acids. Germline V gene sequence: CDR1 LGHDT, CDR2 YNNKEL (reference sequence). Here the CDR3 DNA reads TGTGCCAGCAGCCCACTAGTTGGCTATACGCAGTATTTT. Its protein product is CASSPLVGYTQYF.

As concerns this clonotype: The junction shows a germline mismatch at one end, possibly a read error. The rearrangement joins TRBV19 to TRBJ2-7; 9 bases align to TRBD2. The germline V gene encodes CDR1 LNHDA and CDR2 SQIVND (reference sequence). The CDR3 totals 15 residues. The CDR3 spells CASSIAGDLSYEQYF. DNA for the CDR3: TGTGCCAGTAGCATAGCGGGAGATCTCTCCTACGAGCAGTACTTC.

This chain connects TRBV28 to TRBJ1-4; no firm D call. Between the trimmed V and J ends, which lost 6 bases and 3 bases, there was a span of 8 bases. The CDR3 consists of 13 residues. Germline lookup yields CDR1 MDHEN and CDR2 SYDVKM. The CDR3 DNA reads as TGTGCCAGCAGGGAACTGTCTAATGAAAAACTGTTTTTT. Translation: CASRELSNEKLFF. Together with reference TRBV28 and TRBJ1-4, the CDR3 gives the full variable domain: DVKVTQSSRYLVKRTGEKVFLECVQDMDHENMFWYRQDPGLGLRLIYFSYDVKMKEKGDIPEGYSVSREKKERFSLILESASTNQTSMYLCASRELSNEKLFFGSGTQLSVL.

The chain employs TRBV27 and TRBJ1-3; 7 bases are a match to TRBD1. The V and J ends lost 7 bases and 1 base, in that order; junction bases with no gene match: 1. Germline CDR1 reads MNHEY; CDR2 reads SMNVEV (reference sequence). This CDR3 has 13 residues. CDR3 loop: CASTTGSGNTIYF. CDR3 nucleotide sequence: TGTGCCAGCACGACAGGGTCTGGAAACACCATATATTTT.

A note on this clonotype: At one end, the junction sequence differs from germline, possibly due to a read error. The chain couples TRBV6-2 or TRBV6-3 to TRBJ1-2; D unclear. CDR3 size: 15 residues. The V gene's germline CDR1 is MNHEY and CDR2 SVGEGT. This CDR3 reads CASSDSRSKSNGYTF. The CDR3, as DNA: TGTGCCAGCAGTGACTCGAGATCGAAAAGCAATGGCTACACCTTC.

In regard to this clonotype: This clone may be a read error of a much larger clone one base away. The conserved phenylalanine or tryptophan is not found at the CDR3 terminus, so this likely reflects a read error. The chain uses TRBV6-1 and TRBJ2-7, with D perhaps matching TRBD1 (6 bases). The CDR3 loop spans 16 amino acids. In germline, CDR1 is MNHNS, CDR2 SASEGT. Trimming left V 10 bases short and J 3 bases short, with 25 bases between. The DNA for the CDR3 is TGTGCCACCTGGGGCCCGTCGGCAAGGGGGATCTACGAGCAGTACCTC. This codes for CATWGPSARGIYEQYL.

This clonotype came up many times. J is TRBJ2-3 and V is TRBV2; possibly TRBD1 for D (6 bases). From germline, CDR1 is SNHLY and CDR2 FYNNEI. V lost 6 bases and J 7 bases, leaving 20 bases between the germline ends. This CDR3 is built from 15 residues. The CDR3 region is CASRRGWATQNTQYF. The CDR3 DNA sequence: TGTGCCAGCAGGAGGGGGTGGGCTACTCAAAATACGCAGTATTTT.